These 16 T cell receptor beta chains originate from one sample sequenced in a study of breast tumors, draining lymph nodes, adjacent tissues. Axillary draining lymph nodes of breast cancer patients supplied the node samples. TCRdb re-derived calls from the multiplex PCR reads in MiXCR, one entry per CDR3 protein. This sample has approximately 230,000 distinct CDR3 sequences, with around 34% found just once. Sequencing was performed on axillary lymph node tissue. The source is a female donor with breast cancer. Some clones in this sample may be carry-over from other donors' samples.

V usage is TRBV7-2 and J usage is TRBJ1-6, with 12 bases that match TRBD1. Germline loops: CDR1 SGHTA, CDR2 FQGNSA. The CDR3 is 16 amino acids. V trimming: 1 base; J trimming: 9 bases; junction bases outside the gene matches: 4. The CDR3 nucleotides read TGTGCCAGCAGCTTAGGGCGGGACAGGGGGCTTTCACCCCTCCACTTT. Its translation: CASSLGRDRGLSPLHF.

This clonotype was seen repeatedly, ten times or more. The chain recombines TRBV2 with TRBJ1-6; no clear D gene. CDR1 is SNHLY and CDR2 is FYNNEI in the germline V gene. V lost 6 bases, J lost 5 bases, and 2 bases lay in between. The CDR3 is 11 amino acids. This CDR3 is CASSDNSPLHF. The CDR3 DNA sequence: TGTGCCAGCAGCGATAATTCACCCCTCCACTTT.

This clonotype occurred a few times. A much larger clone differs from this one at a single base, so this may be a read error. The V and J genes are TRBV20-1 and TRBJ2-1; 11 bases fit TRBD2. This CDR3 is 13 amino acids long. Germline V gene data show CDR1 as DFQATT and CDR2 as SNEGSKA (reference sequence). CDR3 sequence reads: CSATLAGVNAQFF. The CDR3 DNA reads as TGCAGTGCAACACTAGCGGGGGTGAATGCGCAGTTCTTC.

This clonotype was observed many times. This sequence joins TRBV20-1 and TRBJ2-3; the match to TRBD2 covers 7 bases. The trim removed 0 bases at V and 4 bases at J, leaving 13 bases unmatched. This CDR3 spans 17 amino acids. Germline V lookup: CDR1 DFQATT, CDR2 SNEGSKA (reference sequence). CDR3 amino acids: CSARDWVLGGGSDTQYF. CDR3 in DNA: TGCAGTGCTAGAGACTGGGTGTTGGGGGGGGGTTCAGATACGCAGTATTTT.

This clonotype showed up many times. V usage is TRBV3-1 and J usage is TRBJ2-7, with D unresolved. Trimming stripped 0 bases from V and 7 bases from J, with 10 bases between. Looked up from germline, CDR1 is LGHDT and CDR2 is YNNKEL (reference sequence). The CDR3 is 13 residues long. The CDR3 sequence: CASSQEGGLEQYF. The CDR3, as DNA: TGTGCCAGCAGCCAAGAGGGCGGCTTGGAGCAGTACTTC.

This clonotype has ten or more counts. The chain employs TRBV24-1 and TRBJ2-3; 7 bases are a match to TRBD2. V dropped 9 bases and J dropped 2; count of bases not matched to a gene: 7. This CDR3 is built from 14 residues. Germline loops: CDR1 KGHDR, CDR2 SFDVKD. CDR3 in amino acids: CATGSGTPTDTQYF. The DNA of the CDR3 is TGTGCCACCGGGAGCGGGACCCCCACAGATACGCAGTATTTT.

This clonotype showed up many times. The J gene is TRBJ2-3, the V gene TRBV11-2; D may be TRBD1 or TRBD2 (5 bases each). Germline CDR1 and CDR2: SGHAT and FQNNGV. The CDR3 runs 17 residues. Trimming took off 3 bases at V and 5 bases at J, with 21 bases between the two ends. This chain's CDR3 is CASSFGIAPGGGDTQYF. The CDR3 DNA follows: TGTGCCAGCAGCTTCGGGATAGCCCCAGGTGGGGGAGATACGCAGTATTTT. The entire variable domain, with the rest obtained from reference TRBV11-2 and TRBJ2-3, is as follows: EAGVAQSPRYKIIEKRQSVAFWCNPISGHATLYWYQQILGQGPKLLIQFQNNGVVDDSQLPKDRFSAERLKGVDSTLKIQPAKLEDSAVYLCASSFGIAPGGGDTQYFGPGTRLTVL.

This clonotype came up once. V gene TRBV15 combines with J gene TRBJ2-3, with 9 bases lining up with TRBD2. Trimming at V came to 3 bases and at J to 6 bases, leaving 10 bases not matched to a gene. The CDR3 length is 16 residues. Germline V gives CDR1 LNHNV, CDR2 YYDKDF (reference sequence). CDR3 nucleotides: TGTGCCACCAGCAGCCAAGTAGCGGGAGCAGGCGATACGCAGTATTTT. Translating it yields CATSSQVAGAGDTQYF.

This clonotype was seen repeatedly, ten times or more. A much larger clone differs from this one at a single base, so this may be a read error. The V call is TRBV5-8, the J call TRBJ2-7; 7 nucleotides align to TRBD1. Germline loops: CDR1 SGHTS, CDR2 YDEGEE. The J segment lost 0 bases and the V segment lost 4 bases, leaving 7 bases of the junction unmatched. There are 15 residues in the CDR3. The CDR3 DNA follows: TGTGCCAGCAGCCCGGGGACAGCGCTCTCCTACGAGCAGTACTTC. This sequence encodes CASSPGTALSYEQYF.

This clonotype has just a few counts. The chain uses TRBV30 and TRBJ2-5, with a possible D match to TRBD1 (5 bases). Trimming cost V 2 bases and J 0 bases, with 7 bases left between them. The CDR3 is made up of 13 amino acids. Per germline, CDR1 GTSNPN and CDR2 SVGIG (reference sequence). The CDR3 coding sequence is TGTGCCTGGAGTTCAGGGTACCAAGAGACCCAGTACTTC. Its translation: CAWSSGYQETQYF.

V is TRBV24-1 and J is TRBJ1-2; 11 bases are shared with TRBD1. Germline values: CDR1 KGHDR, CDR2 SFDVKD. CDR3 size: 15 residues. The trim removed 5 bases at V and 6 bases at J, leaving 7 bases unmatched. CDR3 DNA: TGTGCCACCAGTGCCGGGACAGGGGGATTAAATGGCTACACCTTC. It is translated as CATSAGTGGLNGYTF.

This clonotype was observed at least ten times. The CDR3 coding sequence is TGTGCCACCAGTGATGGACTAGATTGGCCCTACGAGCAGTACTTC. Its translation: CATSDGLDWPYEQYF. The V gene is TRBV24-1, the J gene TRBJ2-7, with TRBD2 identical over 7 bases. The CDR3 is 15 residues long. Germline V gene sequence: CDR1 KGHDR, CDR2 SFDVKD. With 3 bases clipped from V and 2 bases from J, the junction kept 6 bases outside the gene matches.

This clonotype was recorded many times. The chain couples TRBV19 to TRBJ2-2, with TRBD1 as a possible D gene (5 bases). The CDR3 is made up of 14 amino acids. Between the trimmed V and J ends, which lost 6 bases and 4 bases, there was a span of 12 bases. Germline V CDR1 and CDR2: LNHDA, SQIVND (reference sequence). CDR3 protein: CASRWGASTGELFF. The DNA for the CDR3 is TGTGCCAGTAGATGGGGCGCAAGCACCGGGGAGCTGTTTTTT.

This clonotype was counted ten times or more. The V and J genes are TRBV5-6 and TRBJ1-2, with 7 nucleotides matching TRBD1. This CDR3 has 15 amino acids. Germline lookup yields CDR1 SGHDT and CDR2 YYEEEE. V shed 3 bases, J shed 8 bases, and the junction held 13 bases outside the gene matches. The chain's CDR3 is CASSSTLGGRSGYTF. CDR3 DNA: TGTGCCAGCAGCTCAACATTAGGGGGCCGTTCGGGCTACACCTTC. The complete variable domain, with remaining parts taken from reference TRBV5-6 and TRBJ1-2, reads DAGVTQSPTHLIKTRGQQVTLRCSPKSGHDTVSWYQQALGQGPQFIFQYYEEEERQRGNFPDRFSGHQFPNYSSELNVNALLLGDSALYLCASSSTLGGRSGYTFGSGTRLTVV.

The CDR3 region is CASSEVQAGGRSQETQYF. CDR3 DNA: TGTGCCAGCAGTGAAGTTCAGGCGGGGGGGCGGTCCCAAGAGACCCAGTACTTC. V usage is TRBV6-1 and J usage is TRBJ2-5, with 9 bases matching TRBD2. Germline assignment: CDR1 MNHNS and CDR2 SASEGT. The V and J ends lost 1 base and 1 base, in that order; junction bases with no gene match: 10. This CDR3 contains 18 residues.

A note on this clonotype: Because it lacks the conserved phenylalanine or tryptophan at the end, this CDR3 is likely a read error. The limits of the CDR3 on the DNA are not certain, so only TCRdb's listed CDR3 is given. The V call is TRBV20-1, the J call TRBJ1-3. Germline loops: CDR1 DFQATT, CDR2 SNEGSKA (reference sequence). The CDR3 is made up of 12 amino acids, end residues included. CDR3 sequence: CSARALAGGGTA.